These 18 T cell receptor beta chains originate from one sample sequenced in a study of CD8+ T cells in alopecia areata. Sample treatment: oral pan-JAK inhibitor, 5-10 mg twice daily. Sequencing relied on a cDNA template that was reverse transcribed from extracted RNA. The method was immunoSEQ multiplex PCR; TCRdb's version includes in-frame clones alone and lacks a portion of them. The sample carries about 210,000 clones, roughly 66% recorded once. The source was CD4+ T cells sorted from blood, collected at week 44, from a patient treated with tofacitinib. These receptors were taken from a human donor with alopecia areata.

The CDR3 is CASNPPGYGYTF. In DNA, the CDR3 is TGTGCCAGCAACCCCCCCGGCTATGGCTACACCTTC. The V and J genes are TRBV6-6 and TRBJ1-2, with no clear D. V was shortened by 7 bases and J by 4 bases, with 10 bases between the two germline ends. The germline V gene encodes CDR1 MNHNY and CDR2 SVGAGI (reference sequence). This CDR3 has 12 residues.

This clone appeared a few times. The rearrangement links TRBV27 to TRBJ2-7, with D possibly TRBD2 on 5 matching bases. Trimming stripped 5 bases from V and 10 bases from J, with 15 bases between. Germline assignment: CDR1 MNHEY and CDR2 SMNVEV (reference sequence). The CDR3 extends over 12 amino acids. In DNA form, the CDR3 reads TGTGCCAGCAGTCACCAGGACGGGAACCAGTACTTC. This translates into CASSHQDGNQYF.

This chain uses TRBV4-1 with TRBJ1-6, with 7 bases fitting TRBD1. The CDR3 has 14 amino acids. Germline CDR1 and CDR2: MGHRA and YSYEKL. Trimming removed 3 bases from V and 8 bases from J; junction bases left unmatched: 4. The CDR3 DNA follows: TGCGCCAGCAGCCAGACAGGGCCTTATTCACCCCTCCACTTT. It encodes CASSQTGPYSPLHF.

This chain links TRBV7-2 with TRBJ1-2; D unresolved. The CDR3 totals 12 residues. CDR1 and CDR2 (germline): SGHTA, FQGNSA. V gave up 0 bases and J gave up 8 bases, with 7 bases separating them. Written as DNA, the CDR3 is TGTGCCAGCAGCTTAGCGCCAAGCGGCTACACCTTC. Protein sequence: CASSLAPSGYTF.

The V gene is TRBV4-3, the J gene TRBJ1-5, with a tentative D call TRBD1 (6 bases). Germline CDR1 and CDR2: LGHNA and YSLEER. Deletions cut 2 bases from V and 6 bases from J, with 14 bases between. The CDR3 has 15 amino acids. The CDR3 DNA sequence: TGCGCCAGCAGCCAAAGTCAGGGGCTTGGTCAGCCCCAGCATTTT. This translates into CASSQSQGLGQPQHF.

The genes are TRBV5-1 and TRBJ1-2; no clear D gene. Germline V gives CDR1 SGHRS, CDR2 YFSETQ. The CDR3 extends over 15 amino acids. V was trimmed by 0 bases and J by 3 bases, leaving 12 bases between them. The CDR3 DNA reads as TGCGCCAGCAGCTTGGGAACCGGGAGTCACTATGGCTACACCTTC. This sequence encodes CASSLGTGSHYGYTF.

V usage is TRBV29-1 and J usage is TRBJ2-7; 10 bases agree with TRBD1. Germline CDR1 reads SQVTM; CDR2 reads ANQGSEA. This CDR3 has 14 amino acids. Trimming at V came to 5 bases and at J to 5 bases, leaving 9 bases not matched to a gene. This CDR3 is CSVLPADRGDEQYF. The CDR3 DNA follows: TGCAGCGTTCTTCCGGCGGACAGGGGGGACGAGCAGTACTTC.

The V and J genes are TRBV10-2 and TRBJ2-5; D might be TRBD1 or TRBD2, each matching 5 bases. The V and J ends lost 6 bases and 4 bases respectively, with 15 bases between them. The length of the CDR3 is 14 residues. Per germline, CDR1 WSHSY and CDR2 SAAADI. The DNA for the CDR3 is TGCGCCAGCAGGCCGGGACCGGCCCCAGAGACCCAGTACTTC. Translation: CASRPGPAPETQYF.

This clone was counted only a few times. The rearrangement links TRBV29-1 to TRBJ2-7; weak D call: TRBD1 (5 bases). The CDR3 is 12 residues long. CDR1 is SQVTM and CDR2 is ANQGSEA in the germline V gene. V was cut by 2 bases and J by 3 bases, with 8 bases left in between. Written as DNA, the CDR3 is TGCAGCGTTGAAATAACAGGCTACGAGCAGTACTTC. This encodes CSVEITGYEQYF.

This clone has a single count. The chain links TRBV19 to TRBJ2-5; 9 positions match TRBD2. Trimming cost V 10 bases and J 1 base; bases outside gene matches: 10. This CDR3 comprises 15 residues. CDR1 is LNHDA, CDR2 SQIVND, per germline (reference sequence). The CDR3 coding sequence is TGTGCCACCGCGACCCTAGCGGGGCTCCAAGAGACCCAGTACTTC. This translates into CATATLAGLQETQYF.

The rearrangement links TRBV4-3 to TRBJ2-5; D remains unclear. The germline V gene has CDR1 LGHNA and CDR2 YSLEER. CDR3 size: 13 residues. Trimming removed 1 base from V and 3 bases from J, with 6 bases in between. The CDR3 sequence is CASSQGTEETQYF. The DNA of the CDR3 is TGCGCCAGCAGCCAAGGCACGGAAGAGACCCAGTACTTC.

This clone was observed a handful of times. The chain combines TRBV7-2 with TRBJ2-1, with 9 bases that match TRBD1. The CDR3 sequence is 13 residues long. V lost 5 bases to trimming and J lost 5 bases; unmatched junction nucleotides: 1. Germline CDR1 SGHTA, CDR2 FQGNSA. In DNA, the CDR3 is TGTGCCAGCAGCAGGGACAGGGACAATGAGCAGTTCTTC. It encodes CASSRDRDNEQFF.

As DNA, the CDR3 is TGTGCCTGGAGTGTAGGAGGGGGCGCGGGCTACACCTTC. It encodes CAWSVGGGAGYTF. The chain uses TRBV30 and TRBJ1-2, with TRBD1 matching 7 bases. With 0 bases clipped from V and 8 bases from J, the junction kept 6 bases outside the gene matches. The CDR3 has 13 residues. CDR1 is GTSNPN, CDR2 SVGIG, per germline (reference sequence). Drawing the rest from reference TRBV30 and TRBJ1-2, the complete variable domain is SQTIHQWPATLVQPVGSPLSLECTVEGTSNPNLYWYRQAAGRGLQLLFYSVGIGQISSEVPQNLSASRPQDRQFILSSKKLLLSDSGFYLCAWSVGGGAGYTFGSGTRLTVV.

The CDR3 nucleotides are TGCAGCGTTGGCGACAGATATGAAAAACTGTTTTTT. Its protein product is CSVGDRYEKLFF. The chain employs TRBV29-1 and TRBJ1-4; perhaps TRBD1 as D (5 bases). CDR3 length equals 12 residues. V was trimmed by 4 bases and J by 6 bases, leaving 9 bases between them. CDR1 SQVTM and CDR2 ANQGSEA come from the germline V gene.

The chain uses TRBV9 and TRBJ2-7; TRBD1 aligns across 8 bases. The length of the CDR3 is 14 residues. The J segment lost 6 bases and the V segment lost 1 base, leaving 6 bases of the junction unmatched. The V gene's germline CDR1 is SGDLS and CDR2 YYNGEE. The CDR3 loop is CASSVRAGGSEQYF. CDR3 DNA sequence: TGTGCCAGCAGCGTAAGGGCAGGGGGCTCCGAGCAGTACTTC.

V is TRBV20-1 and J is TRBJ2-7; TRBD1 might be the D (6 bases). There are 11 residues in the CDR3. Germline V gene data show CDR1 as DFQATT and CDR2 as SNEGSKA (reference sequence). The V gene lost 6 bases and the J gene lost 2 bases, with 8 bases spanning the gap. The CDR3 sequence is CSAQGPYEQYF. For the CDR3, the DNA is TGCAGTGCACAGGGTCCCTACGAGCAGTACTTC.

Only a few counts were recorded for this clone. This chain links TRBV29-1 with TRBJ2-2, with TRBD1 identical over 7 bases. CDR3 length: 15 residues. Germline V CDR1 and CDR2: SQVTM, ANQGSEA. The V and J ends lost 4 bases and 3 bases, in that order; junction bases with no gene match: 8. CDR3 loop: CSVGRQGWDTGELFF. The CDR3, as DNA: TGCAGCGTTGGCCGACAGGGTTGGGACACCGGGGAGCTGTTTTTT.

The V and J genes are TRBV5-1 and TRBJ2-7; 7 positions match TRBD2. V shed 8 bases and J 3 bases; nucleotides not matched to a gene: 17. This CDR3 region has 16 residues. CDR1 and CDR2 (germline): SGHRS, YFSETQ. Here the CDR3 DNA reads TGCGCCAGTTCCCTTACCGGGACTACTATAATCTACGAGCAGTACTTC. It translates to CASSLTGTTIIYEQYF.